Following are 22 T cell receptor beta chains from one sample sequenced in a study of vaccination effects on CD4 cells after COVID-19. These TCRs are of unknown antigen specificity. Assay used: immunoSEQ multiplex PCR; TCRdb lists only in-frame clones, some missing. The top ten clones hold under 3.5% of a sample with about 58,000 clones, approximately 80% of them seen once. Culture proceeded for approximately nine days, and CD4+ T cells were then isolated. The sequenced sample was CD4+ T cells from PBMCs cultured without peptide, obtained before COVID-19 vaccination. The receptor source for this set is a human donor who received a COVID-19 vaccine.

This clone was found once. The J gene is TRBJ1-2, the V gene TRBV10-3; D is unclear. Per the germline V gene, CDR1 is ENHRY and CDR2 is SYGVKD. V gave up 4 bases and J gave up 4 bases, with 19 bases separating them. CDR3 length: 16 amino acids. CDR3 sequence: CAISGRNLGESYGYTF. The DNA of the CDR3 is TGTGCCATCAGTGGGCGGAACTTGGGTGAGAGCTATGGCTACACCTTC.

J is TRBJ1-6 and V is TRBV6-2 or TRBV6-3; D remains unclear. V lost 4 bases and J 7 bases, leaving 17 bases between the germline ends. Germline lookup yields CDR1 MNHEY and CDR2 SVGEGT. The CDR3 contains 16 residues. The CDR3 loop reads CASSFSRAGGNSPLHF. The CDR3 DNA reads as TGTGCCAGCAGTTTCTCCCGGGCAGGTGGAAATTCACCCCTCCACTTT.

The V gene is TRBV5-1, the J gene TRBJ2-5; 8 bases map to TRBD2. J gave up 5 bases and V 0 bases, and 9 bases lay outside the gene matches. The CDR3 covers 16 residues. Per the germline V gene, CDR1 is SGHRS and CDR2 is YFSETQ. CDR3 amino acids: CASSLARAGGSETQYF. Here the CDR3 DNA reads TGCGCCAGCAGCTTGGCCCGCGCGGGGGGCTCGGAGACCCAGTACTTC.

This clone was picked up a small number of times. CDR3 loop: CASSLHDEQYV. The CDR3 coding sequence is TGTGCCAGCAGCCTTCACGACGAGCAGTACGTC. This chain uses TRBV5-8 with TRBJ2-7; D call uncertain. V was clipped by 4 bases and J by 5 bases, with 7 bases between them. This CDR3 comprises 11 residues. From germline, CDR1 is SGHTS and CDR2 YDEGEE.

The sample holds a few counts of this clone. The rearrangement uses TRBV2 and TRBJ2-7; weak D call: TRBD1 (6 bases). The CDR3 runs 13 residues. V was cut by 6 bases and J by 2 bases, with 11 bases left in between. Germline-derived CDR1 and CDR2 are SNHLY and FYNNEI. The CDR3 bases are TGTGCCAGCAGCCCCGGGACAACCTACGAGCAGTACGTC. Translated: CASSPGTTYEQYV.

The chain employs TRBV18 and TRBJ2-5, with a possible D match to TRBD1 (6 bases). Germline loops: CDR1 KGHSH, CDR2 LQKENI. The germline V and J ends were trimmed by 3 bases and 4 bases, with 12 bases remaining between them. This CDR3 spans 14 amino acids. As DNA, the CDR3 is TGTGCCAGCTCACCCCAGGGGCAGAGAGAGACCCAGTACTTC. This encodes CASSPQGQRETQYF.

The chain employs TRBV6-5 and TRBJ1-4; a possible D gene is TRBD1 (5 bases). V was cut by 10 bases and J by 4 bases, with 10 bases left in between. Germline assignment: CDR1 MNHEY and CDR2 SVGAGI. The CDR3 contains 12 residues. In DNA form, the CDR3 reads TGTGCCACCAGACAGAATAATGAAAAACTGTTTTTT. Translated: CATRQNNEKLFF.

This chain uses TRBV5-6 with TRBJ1-6; D not resolved. Germline values: CDR1 SGHDT, CDR2 YYEEEE. This CDR3 comprises 15 residues. V lost 6 bases and J 6 bases, leaving 16 bases between the germline ends. CDR3 bases: TGTGCCAGCACCCCTGGCGGGTTACTTAATTCACCCCTCCACTTT. Translated, it gives CASTPGGLLNSPLHF.

In nucleotides, the CDR3 is TGCGCCAGCAGCTTGACAGGGGCGGCTAATGAAAAACTGTTTTTT. Its translation is CASSLTGAANEKLFF. The V gene is TRBV5-1, the J gene TRBJ1-4; 7 nucleotides match TRBD1. The CDR3 extends over 15 amino acids. With 1 base clipped from V and 3 bases from J, the junction kept 3 bases outside the gene matches. Germline V gene data show CDR1 as SGHRS and CDR2 as YFSETQ.

This chain links TRBV19 with TRBJ2-1; D ambiguous. CDR3 length: 14 residues. Germline CDR1 and CDR2: LNHDA and SQIVND (reference sequence). V lost 11 bases, J lost 1 base, and 15 bases lay in between. CDR3 sequence: CAVSLSHSYNEQFF. In DNA form, the CDR3 reads TGTGCCGTGAGCCTATCCCATTCCTACAATGAGCAGTTCTTC.

The chain joins TRBV6-1 to TRBJ1-5; the D gene is possibly TRBD1 (6 bases). CDR1 is MNHNS and CDR2 is SASEGT in the germline V gene. The CDR3 sequence is 16 residues long. V lost 4 bases, J lost 4 bases, and 17 bases lay in between. This chain's CDR3 is CASSVRTDASNQPQHF. The CDR3 DNA is TGTGCCAGCAGTGTTAGGACAGATGCTTCAAATCAGCCCCAGCATTTT.

The chain uses TRBV7-2 and TRBJ1-1, with 7 positions matching TRBD1. Germline V CDR1 and CDR2: SGHTA, FQGNSA. Unmatched junction bases numbered 8, after V lost 5 bases and J lost 8 bases. This CDR3 has 13 residues. The CDR3 nucleotides are TGTGCCAGCAGCCAAATACCGGGACAGGAAGCTTTCTTT. Amino acids: CASSQIPGQEAFF.

The V call is TRBV4-1, the J call TRBJ1-2, with TRBD1 matching 8 bases. Germline V gene data show CDR1 as MGHRA and CDR2 as YSYEKL. The V segment lost 2 bases and the J segment 8 bases; nucleotides outside the gene matches: 19. CDR3 length: 18 amino acids. The CDR3 loop reads CASSQTTGASPFLFGYTF. In DNA form, the CDR3 reads TGCGCCAGCAGCCAAACGACAGGGGCCAGTCCTTTTTTATTCGGCTACACCTTC.

The rearrangement uses TRBV7-2 and TRBJ2-3; no clear D. The V end was cut by 1 base, the J end by 2 bases, with 7 bases between. From germline, CDR1 is SGHTA and CDR2 FQGNSA. CDR3 size: 14 residues. Here the CDR3 DNA reads TGTGCCAGCAGCTTAGGAGACACCACAGATACGCAGTATTTT. Its protein product is CASSLGDTTDTQYF.

The sample holds one count of this clone. The V call is TRBV2, the J call TRBJ2-3; D uncertain. Germline lookup yields CDR1 SNHLY and CDR2 FYNNEI. This CDR3 spans 14 amino acids. V dropped 5 bases and J dropped 0 bases, with 9 bases sitting between them. CDR3 amino acids: CASSLTTSTDTQYF. CDR3 DNA: TGTGCCAGCAGTCTTACAACCAGCACAGATACGCAGTATTTT.

J is TRBJ2-1 and V is TRBV9, with D perhaps matching TRBD2 (6 bases). Germline CDR1 SGDLS, CDR2 YYNGEE. The V and J ends lost 0 bases and 3 bases respectively, with 13 bases between them. The CDR3 is made up of 16 amino acids. CDR3 region: CASSVAAGSIYNEQFF. Written as DNA, the CDR3 is TGTGCCAGCAGCGTAGCTGCGGGGTCCATCTACAATGAGCAGTTCTTC. Full variable domain (missing parts from reference TRBV9 and TRBJ2-1): DSGVTQTPKHLITATGQRVTLRCSPRSGDLSVYWYQQSLDQGLQFLIQYYNGEERAKGNILERFSAQQFPDLHSELNLSSLELGDSALYFCASSVAAGSIYNEQFFGPGTRLTVL.

The genes are TRBV28 and TRBJ2-3; 7 nucleotides align to TRBD2. The CDR3 totals 16 residues. Unmatched junction bases numbered 6, after V lost 3 bases and J lost 0 bases. The germline gives CDR1 MDHEN, CDR2 SYDVKM. Here the CDR3 reads CASSLLGGVSTDTQYF. The CDR3 region has the DNA TGTGCCAGCAGTTTGTTGGGGGGGGTAAGCACAGATACGCAGTATTTT.

The J gene is TRBJ2-2, the V gene TRBV7-3; tentatively, D is TRBD1 (5 bases). CDR3 length equals 13 residues. V was clipped by 0 bases and J by 7 bases, with 6 bases between them. The germline V gene has CDR1 SGHTA and CDR2 FQGTGA. The CDR3 DNA reads TGTGCCAGCAGCTTAACAAGGGGCGGGGAGCTGTTTTTT. This sequence encodes CASSLTRGGELFF.

CDR3 bases: TGCAGCGGATTAGAAGGGGGAATTGGCGAAAAACTGTTTTTT. This gives the protein CSGLEGGIGEKLFF. The chain carries TRBV29-1 and TRBJ1-4, with D perhaps matching TRBD1 (6 bases). This CDR3 has 14 residues. V shed 7 bases and J shed 8 bases, with 20 bases lying between them. Germline assignment: CDR1 SQVTM and CDR2 ANQGSEA. The complete variable domain, with remaining parts taken from reference TRBV29-1 and TRBJ1-4, reads SAVISQKPSRDICQRGTSLTIQCQVDSQVTMMFWYRQQPGQSLTLIATANQGSEATYESGFVIDKFPISRPNLTFSTLTVSNMSPEDSSIYLCSGLEGGIGEKLFFGSGTQLSVL.

This clone was counted a few times. The rearrangement links TRBV3-1 (or the pseudogene TRBV3-2) to TRBJ2-4; the D gene is possibly TRBD1 (5 bases). The V gene's germline CDR1 is LGHDT and CDR2 YNNKEL (reference sequence). V dropped 2 bases and J dropped 3 bases, with 8 bases sitting between them. This CDR3 region has 14 residues. CDR3 DNA: TGTGCCAGCAGCCAATCCGACAGCAAAAACATTCAGTACTTC. Its translation: CASSQSDSKNIQYF.

The J gene is TRBJ2-3, the V gene TRBV28; 9 bases map to TRBD1. CDR1 MDHEN and CDR2 SYDVKM come from the germline V gene. CDR3 size: 15 residues. Trimming at V came to 9 bases and at J to 2 bases, leaving 9 bases not matched to a gene. In DNA, the CDR3 is TGTGCCAGTCTCGGGACAGGGAAAATCACAGATACGCAGTATTTT. Amino acids: CASLGTGKITDTQYF.

The chain is built from TRBV4-2 and TRBJ2-2, with unresolved D. The ends were cut back, 1 base at V and 5 bases at J, with 14 bases in the middle. CDR3 length equals 16 residues. Germline assignment: CDR1 LGHNA and CDR2 YNFKEQ. CDR3 DNA: TGTGCCAGCAGCCAAGCCCTCAGACTCGAAACCGGGGAGCTGTTTTTT. As protein: CASSQALRLETGELFF.